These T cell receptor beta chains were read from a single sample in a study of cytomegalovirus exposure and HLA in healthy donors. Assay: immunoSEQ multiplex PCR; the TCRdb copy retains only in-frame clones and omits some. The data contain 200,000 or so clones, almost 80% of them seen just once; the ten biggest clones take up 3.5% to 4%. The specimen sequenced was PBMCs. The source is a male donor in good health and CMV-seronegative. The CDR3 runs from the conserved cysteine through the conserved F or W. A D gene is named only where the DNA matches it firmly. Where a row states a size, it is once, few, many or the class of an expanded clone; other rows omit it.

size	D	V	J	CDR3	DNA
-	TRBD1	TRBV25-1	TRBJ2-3	CASSEGQANQDTQYF	TGTGCCAGCAGTGAGGGACAGGCGAATCAGGATACGCAGTATTTT
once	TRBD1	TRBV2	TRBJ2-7	CASRRTGQGYEQYF	TGTGCCAGCAGAAGAACGGGACAGGGCTACGAGCAGTACTTC
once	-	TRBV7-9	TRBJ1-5	CASSLGGRGSSNQPQHF	TGTGCCAGCAGCTTAGGTGGGAGGGGGTCGAGCAATCAGCCCCAGCATTTT
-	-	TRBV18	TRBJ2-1	CASSLSSKSDYEQFF	TGTGCCAGCTCACTTTCTAGTAAGAGTGACTATGAGCAGTTCTTC
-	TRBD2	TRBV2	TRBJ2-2	CASSEARREGTGELFF	TGTGCCAGCAGTGAAGCACGCAGGGAGGGCACCGGGGAGCTGTTTTTT
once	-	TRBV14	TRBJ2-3	CASSQELLWDTQYF	TGTGCCAGCAGCCAAGAGCTATTATGGGATACGCAGTATTTT
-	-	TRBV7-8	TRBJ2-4	CASSLDIRAKNIQYF	TGTGCCAGCAGCTTAGATATTCGGGCCAAAAACATTCAGTACTTC
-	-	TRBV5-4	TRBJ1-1	CASSSVRGTEAFF	TGTGCCAGCAGCTCGGTCAGGGGAACTGAAGCTTTCTTT
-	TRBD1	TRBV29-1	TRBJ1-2	CSVGTGHGYTF	TGCAGCGTTGGGACAGGGCATGGCTACACCTTC
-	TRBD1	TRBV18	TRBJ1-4	CASSLVQGYLFF	TGTGCCAGCTCCCTCGTACAGGGGTACCTGTTTTTT
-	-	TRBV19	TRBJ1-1	CASSGQGTEAFF	TGTGCCAGTAGTGGCCAGGGGACTGAAGCTTTCTTT
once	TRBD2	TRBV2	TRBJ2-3	CASSVDLMAGRADTQYF	TGTGCCAGCAGTGTCGATCTTATGGCCGGGAGGGCAGATACGCAGTATTTT
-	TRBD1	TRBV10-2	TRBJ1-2	CASSDRPTGTNGYTF	TGCGCCAGCAGTGATAGGCCGACAGGGACGAATGGCTACACCTTC
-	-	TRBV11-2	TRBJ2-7	CASSFKSDSYEQYF	TGTGCCAGCAGCTTCAAGAGCGACTCCTACGAGCAGTACTTC
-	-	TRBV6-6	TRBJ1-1	CASSRRGRAEAFF	TGTGCCAGCAGCCGCAGGGGACGGGCTGAAGCCTTCTTT
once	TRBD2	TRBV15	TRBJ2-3	CATRPGASGSTDTQYF	TGTGCCACCCGACCGGGGGCTAGCGGGTCCACAGATACGCAGTATTTT
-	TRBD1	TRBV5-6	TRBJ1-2	CASSLDRGYYGYTF	TGTGCCAGCAGCTTGGACAGGGGGTACTATGGCTACACCTTC
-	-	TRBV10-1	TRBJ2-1	CASSRVRAGYNEQFF	TGCGCCAGCAGTCGCGTTAGGGCGGGTTACAATGAGCAGTTCTTC
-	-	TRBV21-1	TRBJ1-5	CASARGDRANQPQHF	TGTGCCAGCGCCCGGGGCGACAGGGCCAATCAGCCCCAGCATTTT
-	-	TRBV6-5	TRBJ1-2	CASRPGLLKGYTF	TGTGCCAGCAGACCGGGACTTCTCAAAGGCTACACCTTC
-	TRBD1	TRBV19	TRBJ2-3	CASSTGQGFSTDTQYF	TGTGCCAGTAGTACTGGACAGGGCTTTAGCACAGATACGCAGTATTTT
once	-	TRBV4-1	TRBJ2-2	CASSQEKGVNTGELFF	TGCGCCAGCAGCCAAGAAAAGGGGGTAAACACCGGGGAGCTGTTTTTT
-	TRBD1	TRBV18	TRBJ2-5	CASSPRQGSGQETQYF	TGTGCCAGCTCTCCCAGACAGGGGTCAGGGCAAGAGACCCAGTACTTC
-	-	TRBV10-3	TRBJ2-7	CAISDAQRGSYEQYF	TGTGCCATCAGTGATGCTCAGCGAGGATCCTACGAGCAGTACTTC
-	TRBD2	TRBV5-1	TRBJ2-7	CASSWPSSGSSYEQYF	TGCGCCAGCAGCTGGCCCTCTAGCGGGAGTAGCTACGAGCAGTACTTC
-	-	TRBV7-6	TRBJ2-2	CASSFSGLNTGELFF	TGTGCCAGCAGCTTTTCAGGACTGAACACCGGGGAGCTGTTTTTT
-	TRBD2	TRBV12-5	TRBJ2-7	CASGQSSGSEQYF	TGTGCTAGTGGACAAAGTAGCGGGAGCGAGCAGTACTTC
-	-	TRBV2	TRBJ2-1	CASSDGGNYNEQFF	TGTGCCAGCAGTGATGGCGGGAATTACAATGAGCAGTTCTTC
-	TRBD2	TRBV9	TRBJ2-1	CASSVTSGSFNEQFF	TGTGCCAGCAGCGTAACTAGCGGGAGTTTTAATGAGCAGTTCTTC
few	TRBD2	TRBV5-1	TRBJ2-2	CASSLNLAANTGELFF	TGCGCCAGCAGCTTGAACCTAGCGGCGAACACCGGGGAGCTGTTTTTT
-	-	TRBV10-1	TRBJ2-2	CASRVAVGTGELFF	TGCGCCAGCAGGGTAGCGGTCGGCACCGGGGAGCTGTTTTTT
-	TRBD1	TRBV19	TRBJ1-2	CASSIDRVDGYTF	TGTGCCAGTAGTATCGACAGGGTGGATGGCTACACCTTC
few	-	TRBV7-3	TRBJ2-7	CASSLTQGYEQYF	TGTGCCAGCAGCTTAACACAGGGCTACGAGCAGTACTTC
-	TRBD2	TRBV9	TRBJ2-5	CASSGGLAGGPRETQYF	TGTGCCAGCAGCGGGGGACTAGCGGGAGGGCCTCGGGAGACCCAGTACTTC
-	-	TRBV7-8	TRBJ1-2	CASSSALGGGPQRTYGYTF	TGTGCCAGCAGCTCCGCGTTGGGGGGGGGCCCCCAACGGACATATGGCTACACCTTC
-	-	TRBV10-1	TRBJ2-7	CASTSGTSYEQYF	TGCGCCAGCACCTCTGGGACATCCTACGAGCAGTACTTC
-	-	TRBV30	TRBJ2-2	CALKWQGIRGELFF	TGTGCCCTGAAGTGGCAGGGGATTAGGGGGGAGCTGTTTTTT
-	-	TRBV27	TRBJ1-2	CASSFGQGDYGYTF	TGTGCCAGCAGTTTCGGGCAGGGCGACTATGGCTACACCTTC
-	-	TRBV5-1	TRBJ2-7	CASSLGQLDEQYF	TGCGCCAGCAGCTTAGGACAGCTTGACGAGCAGTACTTC
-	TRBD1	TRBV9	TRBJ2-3	CASSVGTGGLTDTQYF	TGTGCCAGCAGCGTCGGGACAGGGGGACTCACAGATACGCAGTATTTT
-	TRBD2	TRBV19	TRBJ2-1	CASSIRSGRTGEQFF	TGTGCCAGTAGTATTCGCAGCGGGAGAACTGGGGAGCAGTTCTTC
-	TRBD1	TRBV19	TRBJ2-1	CASSILPGQGYNEQFF	TGTGCCAGTAGTATTCTACCGGGACAGGGCTACAATGAGCAGTTCTTC
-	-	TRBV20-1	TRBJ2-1	CSAFLVNEQFF	TGCAGTGCTTTCCTAGTTAATGAGCAGTTCTTC
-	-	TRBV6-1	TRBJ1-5	CASSDYGGSYSNQPQHF	TGTGCCAGCAGTGATTATGGGGGGTCCTATAGCAATCAGCCCCAGCATTTT